These T cell receptor beta chains were read from a single sample in a study of CD8 T cells in Susac syndrome. TCRdb fed the immunoSEQ multiplex PCR reads into MiXCR, producing one record per CDR3 protein. Of about 130,000 distinct CDR3 sequences listed, approximately 93% are singletons. Sequenced material: CD8+ T cells from PBMCs. The receptors here all came from a human donor with multiple sclerosis. Both conserved end residues are part of each CDR3. D genes are given only for firm matches. The size field is filled for only some rows; it gives once, few, many or a size class.

clone size: NA; V gene: TRBV29-1; J gene: TRBJ1-1; D gene: NA; CDR3 protein: CCAADGPEAFF; CDR3 DNA: TGCTGCGCAGCGGACGGGCCTGAAGCTTTCTTT
clone size: once; V gene: TRBV5-1; J gene: TRBJ2-5; D gene: NA; CDR3 protein: CASSLTVGKTQYF; CDR3 DNA: TGCGCCAGCAGTTTGACCGTAGGCAAGACCCAGTACTTC
clone size: NA; V gene: TRBV19; J gene: TRBJ2-2; D gene: NA; CDR3 protein: CASISGTGNTGELFF; CDR3 DNA: TGTGCCAGTATCTCCGGGACGGGAAACACCGGGGAGCTGTTTTTT
clone size: NA; V gene: TRBV12-3/TRBV12-4; J gene: TRBJ2-2; D gene: TRBD1; CDR3 protein: CASSGTGVGELFF; CDR3 DNA: TGTGCCAGCAGTGGGACAGGGGTCGGGGAGCTGTTTTTT
clone size: once; V gene: TRBV19; J gene: TRBJ2-7; D gene: TRBD2; CDR3 protein: CASSAGGGLAVYEQYF; CDR3 DNA: TGTGCCAGTAGTGCGGGAGGCGGACTAGCGGTCTACGAGCAGTACTTC
clone size: NA; V gene: TRBV24-1; J gene: TRBJ2-1; D gene: NA; CDR3 protein: CATSDGGRGNEQFF; CDR3 DNA: TGTGCCACCAGTGACGGGGGGCGGGGAAATGAGCAGTTCTTC
clone size: NA; V gene: TRBV5-1; J gene: TRBJ2-2; D gene: NA; CDR3 protein: CASSLGDGLWTGELFF; CDR3 DNA: TGCGCCAGCAGCTTGGGGGACGGACTGTGGACCGGGGAGCTGTTTTTT
clone size: once; V gene: TRBV20-1; J gene: TRBJ1-5; D gene: NA; CDR3 protein: CSARDVGDLSNQPQHF; CDR3 DNA: TGCAGTGCTAGAGACGTGGGAGACCTTAGCAATCAGCCCCAGCATTTT
clone size: NA; V gene: TRBV7-9; J gene: TRBJ2-7; D gene: TRBD1; CDR3 protein: CASSPGGTGPSYEQYF; CDR3 DNA: TGTGCCAGCAGCCCCGGGGGGACAGGGCCATCCTACGAGCAGTACTTC
clone size: NA; V gene: TRBV4-1; J gene: TRBJ1-6; D gene: NA; CDR3 protein: CASSQAERRNNNSPLHF; CDR3 DNA: TGCGCCAGCAGCCAAGCCGAACGACGGAACAATAATTCACCCCTCCACTTT
clone size: NA; V gene: TRBV13; J gene: TRBJ2-3; D gene: NA; CDR3 protein: CASSLRGSPPDTQYF; CDR3 DNA: TGTGCCAGCAGCTTAAGGGGGAGTCCCCCAGATACGCAGTATTTT
clone size: NA; V gene: TRBV19; J gene: TRBJ1-2; D gene: NA; CDR3 protein: CASSAVQGTYGYTF; CDR3 DNA: TGTGCCAGTAGTGCCGTACAGGGAACCTATGGCTACACCTTC
clone size: NA; V gene: TRBV28; J gene: TRBJ1-1; D gene: TRBD1; CDR3 protein: CASSFQGAFGGAFF; CDR3 DNA: TGTGCCAGCAGTTTCCAGGGGGCGTTCGGTGGAGCTTTCTTT
clone size: NA; V gene: TRBV5-4; J gene: TRBJ1-5; D gene: NA; CDR3 protein: CASSLAGSGQPQHF; CDR3 DNA: TGTGCCAGCAGCTTGGCTGGGAGCGGTCAGCCCCAGCATTTT
clone size: NA; V gene: TRBV5-1; J gene: TRBJ2-7; D gene: NA; CDR3 protein: CASSGGYGEQYF; CDR3 DNA: TGCGCCAGCAGCGGAGGGTACGGCGAGCAGTACTTC
clone size: NA; V gene: TRBV3-1; J gene: TRBJ2-5; D gene: NA; CDR3 protein: CASSQLRGWETQYF; CDR3 DNA: TGTGCCAGCAGCCAATTGCGGGGATGGGAGACCCAGTACTTC
clone size: NA; V gene: TRBV4-1; J gene: TRBJ2-3; D gene: NA; CDR3 protein: CASSQKLGTDTQYF; CDR3 DNA: TGCGCCAGCAGCCAGAAGTTAGGGACAGATACGCAGTATTTT
clone size: NA; V gene: TRBV6-1; J gene: TRBJ2-7; D gene: NA; CDR3 protein: CASDAYEQYF; CDR3 DNA: TGTGCCTCAGACGCCTACGAGCAGTACTTC
clone size: NA; V gene: TRBV4-1; J gene: TRBJ2-7; D gene: NA; CDR3 protein: CASSQEAGFYEQYF; CDR3 DNA: TGCGCCAGCAGCCAAGAGGCAGGATTCTACGAGCAGTACTTC
clone size: once; V gene: TRBV15; J gene: TRBJ2-1; D gene: NA; CDR3 protein: CATSGPVREQYNEQFF; CDR3 DNA: TGTGCCACCAGCGGCCCGGTCCGGGAGCAATACAATGAGCAGTTCTTC
clone size: NA; V gene: TRBV5-6; J gene: TRBJ1-5; D gene: TRBD1; CDR3 protein: CASSFWTGGQPQHF; CDR3 DNA: TGTGCCAGCAGCTTCTGGACAGGGGGTCAGCCCCAGCATTTT
clone size: NA; V gene: TRBV30; J gene: TRBJ1-2; D gene: NA; CDR3 protein: CAWSLSYGGYTF; CDR3 DNA: TGTGCCTGGAGCCTAAGCTATGGTGGCTACACCTTC
clone size: once; V gene: TRBV20-1; J gene: TRBJ1-2; D gene: NA; CDR3 protein: CSATGINYGYTF; CDR3 DNA: TGCAGTGCTACAGGGATCAACTATGGCTACACCTTC
clone size: NA; V gene: TRBV23-1; J gene: TRBJ1-1; D gene: NA; CDR3 protein: CASSQNHPGRGNTEAFF; CDR3 DNA: TGCGCCAGCAGTCAAAATCACCCAGGAAGGGGGAACACTGAAGCTTTCTTT
clone size: NA; V gene: TRBV19; J gene: TRBJ2-3; D gene: TRBD2; CDR3 protein: CASSSLAGVADTQYF; CDR3 DNA: TGTGCCAGTAGTTCATTGGCGGGAGTTGCAGATACGCAGTATTTT
clone size: NA; V gene: TRBV5-6; J gene: TRBJ1-5; D gene: TRBD1; CDR3 protein: CASSRQGNQPQHF; CDR3 DNA: TGTGCCAGCAGCAGACAGGGAAATCAGCCCCAGCATTTT
clone size: NA; V gene: TRBV6-6; J gene: TRBJ2-4; D gene: TRBD1; CDR3 protein: CASSTWDSQRNIQYF; CDR3 DNA: TGTGCCAGCAGTACTTGGGACAGTCAAAGAAACATTCAGTACTTC
clone size: NA; V gene: TRBV7-9; J gene: TRBJ1-1; D gene: TRBD1; CDR3 protein: CASSLGRTGTEAFF; CDR3 DNA: TGTGCCAGCAGCTTAGGCAGGACAGGGACTGAAGCTTTCTTT
clone size: NA; V gene: TRBV5-1; J gene: TRBJ2-5; D gene: NA; CDR3 protein: CASSLGRLTAILQETQYF; CDR3 DNA: TGCGCCAGCAGCTTGGGACGGTTGACCGCGATCCTCCAAGAGACCCAGTACTTC
clone size: NA; V gene: TRBV6-2/TRBV6-3; J gene: TRBJ2-4; D gene: TRBD1; CDR3 protein: CASSHGTAVAKNIQYF; CDR3 DNA: TGTGCCAGCAGTCACGGGACAGCGGTAGCCAAAAACATTCAGTACTTC
clone size: NA; V gene: TRBV29-1; J gene: TRBJ2-7; D gene: TRBD1; CDR3 protein: CSVDWDRGSEQYF; CDR3 DNA: TGCAGCGTTGACTGGGACAGGGGGAGCGAGCAGTACTTC
clone size: once; V gene: TRBV11-3; J gene: TRBJ2-1; D gene: NA; CDR3 protein: CASRGLQFF; CDR3 DNA: TGTGCCAGCAGGGGGTTGCAGTTCTTC
clone size: NA; V gene: TRBV28; J gene: TRBJ2-3; D gene: TRBD2; CDR3 protein: CASSLAESTDTQYF; CDR3 DNA: TGTGCCAGCAGCCTAGCGGAAAGCACAGATACGCAGTATTTT
clone size: NA; V gene: TRBV7-6; J gene: TRBJ2-7; D gene: NA; CDR3 protein: CASSLRADYEQYF; CDR3 DNA: TGTGCCAGCAGCCTCAGGGCGGACTACGAGCAGTACTTC
clone size: NA; V gene: TRBV20-1; J gene: TRBJ2-1; D gene: TRBD2; CDR3 protein: CSASDLLLAGGLPWTGEQFF; CDR3 DNA: TGCAGTGCTTCCGACCTCTTACTAGCGGGGGGACTTCCGTGGACCGGTGAGCAGTTCTTC
clone size: NA; V gene: TRBV13; J gene: TRBJ2-2; D gene: NA; CDR3 protein: CASSLGAGAGELFF; CDR3 DNA: TGTGCCAGCAGCTTAGGGGCCGGGGCCGGGGAGCTGTTTTTT
clone size: once; V gene: TRBV4-2; J gene: TRBJ2-2; D gene: NA; CDR3 protein: CASSQATDGGELFF; CDR3 DNA: TGTGCCAGCAGCCAGGCCACGGATGGAGGGGAGCTGTTTTTT
clone size: NA; V gene: TRBV7-9; J gene: TRBJ2-2; D gene: NA; CDR3 protein: CASTLTGELFF; CDR3 DNA: TGTGCCAGCACCTTAACCGGGGAGCTGTTTTTT
clone size: NA; V gene: TRBV27; J gene: TRBJ2-7; D gene: NA; CDR3 protein: CASSLSMGVEQYF; CDR3 DNA: TGTGCCAGCAGTTTATCGATGGGGGTCGAGCAGTACTTC
clone size: NA; V gene: TRBV2; J gene: TRBJ2-2; D gene: TRBD1; CDR3 protein: CASYSPDRGPAGELFF; CDR3 DNA: TGTGCCAGCTATAGTCCCGACAGGGGGCCGGCCGGGGAGCTGTTTTTT
clone size: NA; V gene: TRBV7-9; J gene: TRBJ1-1; D gene: NA; CDR3 protein: CASSPLKGGHTEAFF; CDR3 DNA: TGTGCCAGCAGCCCCCTGAAAGGGGGTCACACTGAAGCTTTCTTT
clone size: few; V gene: TRBV6-1; J gene: TRBJ1-2; D gene: NA; CDR3 protein: CASSPTNYGYTF; CDR3 DNA: TGTGCCAGCAGTCCAACTAACTATGGCTACACCTTC
clone size: NA; V gene: TRBV12-3/TRBV12-4; J gene: TRBJ1-1; D gene: NA; CDR3 protein: CASTVSGRKNTEAFF; CDR3 DNA: TGTGCCAGCACTGTATCAGGGCGGAAAAACACTGAAGCTTTCTTT
clone size: NA; V gene: TRBV7-9; J gene: TRBJ2-1; D gene: TRBD2; CDR3 protein: CASSLGGLAGEQFF; CDR3 DNA: TGTGCCAGCAGCTTAGGGGGACTAGCTGGTGAGCAGTTCTTC
clone size: NA; V gene: TRBV30; J gene: TRBJ2-3; D gene: NA; CDR3 protein: CALLFTDTQYF; CDR3 DNA: TGTGCCCTACTTTTCACAGATACGCAGTATTTT
clone size: NA; V gene: TRBV29-1; J gene: TRBJ2-1; D gene: TRBD2; CDR3 protein: CSVVIFSGRSDEQFF; CDR3 DNA: TGCAGCGTTGTAATTTTTAGCGGGAGATCGGATGAGCAGTTCTTC
clone size: NA; V gene: TRBV30; J gene: TRBJ2-1; D gene: NA; CDR3 protein: CAWKLQIDEQFF; CDR3 DNA: TGTGCCTGGAAGTTACAGATAGATGAGCAGTTCTTC
clone size: NA; V gene: TRBV5-1; J gene: TRBJ2-7; D gene: TRBD1; CDR3 protein: CASSWVGDSDEQYF; CDR3 DNA: TGCGCCAGCAGCTGGGTAGGGGACAGCGACGAGCAGTACTTC
clone size: NA; V gene: TRBV3-1; J gene: TRBJ2-1; D gene: TRBD2; CDR3 protein: CASSLVPGLVWSYNEQFF; CDR3 DNA: TGTGCCAGCAGCCTAGTACCCGGACTAGTATGGTCCTACAATGAGCAGTTCTTC